The T cell receptor beta chain described here comes from a study of cytomegalovirus exposure and HLA in healthy donors. Whole-study results and caveats: In a later analysis, a missense DCLRE1C variant was linked to TCR beta V- and J-gene trimming.

Use of 60 Vbeta and 13 Jbeta primers characterized the PCR. Only in-frame clones appear in the TCRdb table, and some are missing; sequencing was by immunoSEQ multiplex PCR. This repertoire shows more than 100,000 clones, around 75% found once; its top ten account for 2% to 2.5%. Concerning this clone itself: Its target is not known.

The CDR3 totals 14 residues. Trimming stripped 0 bases from V and 7 bases from J, with 13 bases between. CDR1 is SGDLS and CDR2 is YYNGEE in the germline V gene. The V gene is TRBV9, the J gene TRBJ1-2; maybe TRBD1 (5 bases). The TCR comes from a young man in good health and CMV-seronegative. The sample taken for sequencing was PBMCs. CDR3 amino acids: CASSVGPGNGGYTF. CDR3 coding DNA: TGTGCCAGCAGCGTAGGGCCAGGGAACGGTGGCTACACCTTC.